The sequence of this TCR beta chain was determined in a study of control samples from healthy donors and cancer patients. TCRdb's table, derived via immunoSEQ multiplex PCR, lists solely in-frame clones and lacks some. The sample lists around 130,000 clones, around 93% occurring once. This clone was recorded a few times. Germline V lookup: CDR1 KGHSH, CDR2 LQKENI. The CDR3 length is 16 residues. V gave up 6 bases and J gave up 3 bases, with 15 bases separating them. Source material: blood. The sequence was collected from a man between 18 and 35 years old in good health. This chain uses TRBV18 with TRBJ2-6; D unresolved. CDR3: CASSPNSADGANVLTF. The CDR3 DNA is TGTGCCAGCTCCCCTAACAGTGCTGATGGGGCCAACGTCCTGACTTTC.